Listed below are T cell receptor beta chains from one sample, sequenced in a study of beta chain features in type 1 diabetes. Clones were sequenced by immunoSEQ multiplex PCR, and TCRdb holds only the in-frame ones, with some missing. This sample has about 320,000 clones; around 13% occur once, and the top ten carry roughly 7%. Sequencing used central memory CD4+ T cells from blood. The receptors come from a man aged 25 to 40 in good health. Each CDR3 is given with its conserved first and last residue. The order of the fields is V gene, J gene, D gene, clone size, CDR3 protein, CDR3 DNA. D genes are given only for firm matches. Clone sizes are given selectively: once, few, many, or a class where the clone is expanded.

v_gene: TRBV19
j_gene: TRBJ2-3
d_gene: .
abundance: few
CDR3aa: CASSTGLRTDTQYF
CDR3nt: TGTGCCAGTAGCACGGGACTGCGCACAGATACGCAGTATTTT

v_gene: TRBV11-2
j_gene: TRBJ2-3
d_gene: TRBD1
abundance: many
CDR3aa: CASSTGAVVGTQYF
CDR3nt: TGTGCCAGCAGCACAGGGGCCGTCGTTGGTACGCAGTATTTT

v_gene: TRBV6-6
j_gene: TRBJ2-1
d_gene: TRBD2
abundance: few
CDR3aa: CASSLTSGEYNEQFF
CDR3nt: TGTGCCAGCAGTTTAACTAGCGGAGAGTACAATGAGCAGTTCTTC

v_gene: TRBV7-2
j_gene: TRBJ2-7
d_gene: TRBD2
abundance: .
CDR3aa: CASSFGRGGGKDEQYF
CDR3nt: TGTGCCAGCAGCTTTGGGCGGGGGGGCGGCAAGGACGAGCAGTACTTC

v_gene: TRBV13
j_gene: TRBJ2-2
d_gene: TRBD2
abundance: .
CDR3aa: CASSGAGGPSGELFF
CDR3nt: TGTGCCAGCAGCGGAGCGGGAGGGCCCTCGGGGGAGCTGTTTTTT

v_gene: TRBV27
j_gene: TRBJ2-1
d_gene: .
abundance: .
CDR3aa: CASSFLRSSAIRLAVVYNEQFF
CDR3nt: TGTGCCAGCAGTTTCCTACGCTCTTCGGCCATTAGACTCGCCGTGGTATACAATGAGCAGTTCTTC

v_gene: TRBV10-3
j_gene: TRBJ1-5
d_gene: TRBD1
abundance: many
CDR3aa: CAISESMVGTGDQPQHF
CDR3nt: TGTGCCATCAGTGAGTCCATGGTAGGAACAGGGGATCAGCCCCAGCATTTT

v_gene: TRBV5-1
j_gene: TRBJ2-5
d_gene: .
abundance: many
CDR3aa: CASSDPQETQYF
CDR3nt: TGCGCCAGCAGCGACCCGCAAGAGACCCAGTACTTC

v_gene: TRBV7-8
j_gene: TRBJ1-1
d_gene: .
abundance: .
CDR3aa: CASSSTWNTEAFF
CDR3nt: TGTGCCAGCAGCTCAACATGGAACACTGAAGCTTTCTTT

v_gene: TRBV27
j_gene: TRBJ2-3
d_gene: TRBD2
abundance: few
CDR3aa: CASSFSGRTDTQYF
CDR3nt: TGTGCCAGCAGTTTTAGCGGGAGGACAGATACGCAGTATTTT

v_gene: TRBV6-1
j_gene: TRBJ2-1
d_gene: TRBD1
abundance: .
CDR3aa: CASRLTGGTYNEQFF
CDR3nt: TGTGCCAGCAGGTTGACAGGGGGCACCTACAATGAGCAGTTCTTC

v_gene: TRBV6-5
j_gene: TRBJ1-1
d_gene: .
abundance: .
CDR3aa: CASSEDGNAEPFF
CDR3nt: TGTGCCAGCAGTGAAGACGGGAACGCTGAACCTTTCTTT

v_gene: TRBV19
j_gene: TRBJ1-2
d_gene: TRBD1
abundance: few
CDR3aa: CASSSLGQGRYGYTF
CDR3nt: TGTGCCAGTAGTAGTTTGGGACAGGGCCGCTATGGCTACACCTTC

v_gene: TRBV18
j_gene: TRBJ2-3
d_gene: .
abundance: many
CDR3aa: CASSTQNTQYF
CDR3nt: TGTGCCAGCTCCACGCAGAATACGCAGTATTTT

v_gene: TRBV7-2
j_gene: TRBJ2-1
d_gene: .
abundance: few
CDR3aa: CASSSGAWDEQFF
CDR3nt: TGTGCCAGCAGCTCGGGGGCCTGGGATGAGCAGTTCTTC

v_gene: TRBV5-1
j_gene: TRBJ1-2
d_gene: .
abundance: few
CDR3aa: CASSLEGDTYGYTF
CDR3nt: TGCGCCAGCAGCTTGGAGGGGGACACCTATGGCTACACCTTC

v_gene: TRBV11-3
j_gene: TRBJ2-1
d_gene: .
abundance: few
CDR3aa: CASSSALGDEQFF
CDR3nt: TGTGCCAGCAGCTCCGCCCTTGGGGATGAGCAGTTCTTC

v_gene: TRBV29-1
j_gene: TRBJ2-1
d_gene: .
abundance: few
CDR3aa: CSVGGTYNEQFF
CDR3nt: TGCAGCGTTGGGGGCACCTACAATGAGCAGTTCTTC

v_gene: TRBV6-6
j_gene: TRBJ1-2
d_gene: .
abundance: .
CDR3aa: CASSYSKGDRNYGYTF
CDR3nt: TGTGCCAGCAGTTACTCGAAGGGCGACAGAAACTATGGCTACACCTTC

v_gene: TRBV15
j_gene: TRBJ2-2
d_gene: .
abundance: few
CDR3aa: CATSRGDTGELFF
CDR3nt: TGTGCCACCAGCAGAGGGGACACCGGGGAGCTGTTTTTT

v_gene: TRBV27
j_gene: TRBJ2-7
d_gene: .
abundance: .
CDR3aa: CASSWDGRVVEQYF
CDR3nt: TGTGCCAGCAGTTGGGACGGCAGGGTGGTGGAGCAGTACTTC

v_gene: TRBV13
j_gene: TRBJ1-1
d_gene: .
abundance: .
CDR3aa: CASSFRLRGGSEAFF
CDR3nt: TGTGCCAGCAGCTTCAGACTCAGGGGTGGGTCTGAAGCTTTCTTT

v_gene: TRBV6-5
j_gene: TRBJ1-1
d_gene: .
abundance: few
CDR3aa: CASSTGQVTEAFF
CDR3nt: TGTGCCAGCAGTACGGGACAAGTCACTGAAGCTTTCTTT

v_gene: TRBV4-1
j_gene: TRBJ2-7
d_gene: TRBD1
abundance: few
CDR3aa: CASSHLGTGFSYEQYF
CDR3nt: TGCGCCAGCAGCCACCTTGGGACAGGGTTCTCCTACGAGCAGTACTTC

v_gene: TRBV6-1
j_gene: TRBJ1-5
d_gene: TRBD1
abundance: once
CDR3aa: CASSEGTGARNQPQHF
CDR3nt: TGTGCCAGCAGTGAAGGGACAGGCGCCCGCAATCAGCCCCAGCATTTT

v_gene: TRBV5-1
j_gene: TRBJ1-2
d_gene: .
abundance: once
CDR3aa: CASSSRGDPYGYTF
CDR3nt: TGCGCCAGCAGCAGCCGAGGGGATCCCTATGGCTACACCTTC

v_gene: TRBV9
j_gene: TRBJ2-1
d_gene: .
abundance: .
CDR3aa: CASSVEYEITYNEQFF
CDR3nt: TGTGCCAGCAGCGTAGAGTACGAGATAACCTACAATGAGCAGTTCTTC

v_gene: TRBV19
j_gene: TRBJ1-5
d_gene: .
abundance: few
CDR3aa: CASSIVTDFGNQPQHF
CDR3nt: TGTGCCAGTAGTATAGTCACAGACTTCGGCAATCAGCCCCAGCATTTT

v_gene: TRBV7-2
j_gene: TRBJ1-6
d_gene: TRBD1
abundance: few
CDR3aa: CASSPRQGANSPLHF
CDR3nt: TGTGCCAGCAGCCCGAGACAGGGGGCAAATTCACCCCTCCACTTT